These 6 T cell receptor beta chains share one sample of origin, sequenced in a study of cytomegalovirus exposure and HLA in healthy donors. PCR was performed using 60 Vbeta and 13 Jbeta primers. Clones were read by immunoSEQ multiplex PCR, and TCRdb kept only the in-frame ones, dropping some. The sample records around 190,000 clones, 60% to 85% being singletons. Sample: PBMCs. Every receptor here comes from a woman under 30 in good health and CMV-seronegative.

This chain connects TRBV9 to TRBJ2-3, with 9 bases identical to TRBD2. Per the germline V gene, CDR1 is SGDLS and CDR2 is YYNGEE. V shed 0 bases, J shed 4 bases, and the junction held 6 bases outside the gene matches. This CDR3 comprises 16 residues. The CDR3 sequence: CASSVGTLAGSDTQYF. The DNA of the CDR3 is TGTGCCAGCAGCGTAGGAACTCTAGCGGGGTCAGATACGCAGTATTTT.

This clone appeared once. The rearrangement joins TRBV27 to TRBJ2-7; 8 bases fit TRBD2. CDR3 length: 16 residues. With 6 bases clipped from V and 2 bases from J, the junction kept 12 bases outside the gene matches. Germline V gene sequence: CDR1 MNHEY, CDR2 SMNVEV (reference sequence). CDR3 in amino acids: CASSPIPAGETYEQYF. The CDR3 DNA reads TGTGCCAGCAGCCCTATTCCAGCGGGGGAGACCTACGAGCAGTACTTC.

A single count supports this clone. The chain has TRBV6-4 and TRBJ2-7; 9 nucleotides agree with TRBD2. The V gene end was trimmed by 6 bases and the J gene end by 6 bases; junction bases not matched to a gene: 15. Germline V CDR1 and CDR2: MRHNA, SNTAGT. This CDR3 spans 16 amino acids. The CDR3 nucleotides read TGTGCCAGCAGGAAAATACTAGCGGGTTCCCGCTCCGAGCAGTACTTC. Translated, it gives CASRKILAGSRSEQYF.

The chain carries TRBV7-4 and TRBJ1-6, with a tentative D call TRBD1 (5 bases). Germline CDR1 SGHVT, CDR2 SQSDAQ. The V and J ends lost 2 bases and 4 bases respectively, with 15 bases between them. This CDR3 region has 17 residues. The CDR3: CASSLIWGVWYNSPLHF. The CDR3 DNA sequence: TGTGCCAGCAGCTTAATCTGGGGGGTTTGGTATAATTCACCCCTCCACTTT.

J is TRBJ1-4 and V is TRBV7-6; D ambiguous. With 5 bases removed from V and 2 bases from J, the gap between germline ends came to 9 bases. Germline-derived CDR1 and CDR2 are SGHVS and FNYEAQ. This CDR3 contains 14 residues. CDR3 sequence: CASSPTGTNEKLFF. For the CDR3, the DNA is TGTGCCAGCAGCCCTACCGGGACTAATGAAAAACTGTTTTTT.

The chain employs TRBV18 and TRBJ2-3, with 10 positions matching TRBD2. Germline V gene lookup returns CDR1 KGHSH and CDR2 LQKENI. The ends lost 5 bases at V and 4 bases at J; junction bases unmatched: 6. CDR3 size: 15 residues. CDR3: CASSTLAGVADTQYF. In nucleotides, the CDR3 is TGTGCCAGCTCAACTCTAGCGGGGGTTGCAGATACGCAGTATTTT.